The clone carrying this T cell receptor (beta chain) was seen ten or more times. The entry originates in a study of blood T cell repertoires in COVID-19. The wider study: The study drew acute and convalescent COVID-19 samples from the United States, Italy and Spain. PBMCs, B-cell-depleted T cells, or T cells provided the cDNA or gDNA that made up the material.

The V gene's germline CDR1 is SGHVS and CDR2 FQNEAQ. CDR3 length: 16 amino acids. Trimming removed 2 bases at V and 0 bases at J, with 11 bases between. Authors' analysis steps: Amplified reference gene primers provided the basis for estimating nucleated cell counts. The repertoire was sequenced with immunoSEQ multiplex PCR; TCRdb's copy has only in-frame clones and lacks some. V and J calls and clone size are those listed in that table; D and trimming were worked out from the DNA. The sample carries about 70,000 clones, 75% to 90% recorded once. This receptor was obtained from a man aged 50 to 59 with acute or convalescent COVID-19. The V call is TRBV7-8, the J call TRBJ1-5, with TRBD1 as a possible D gene (5 bases). The sample consisted of peripheral blood. The DNA of the CDR3 is TGTGCCAGCAGCTTAAAGAGGACAAATAGCAATCAGCCCCAGCATTTT. As protein: CASSLKRTNSNQPQHF.